The following is a TCR beta chain sequence with its context. These data are taken from a study of identical twins. Trimming left V 5 bases short and J 2 bases short, with 18 bases between. The CDR3 sequence is 17 residues long. Germline values: CDR1 SGHTA, CDR2 FQGNSA. A single record per CDR3 protein comes from TCRdb applying MiXCR to the 5' RACE reads. The table shows 400,000 to 550,000 distinct CDR3 sequences, with roughly 21% occurring only once. Another study also made use of these data, one on T cells expressing NK-cell markers. That work contributes: One of eight sequenced donors was HCMV-seronegative; the other seven were seropositive.

The specimen was CD4+ T cells sorted from blood. This TCR was sampled from a young woman in good health. V is TRBV7-2 and J is TRBJ2-2; D ambiguous. This CDR3 is CASSPSLGLANTGELFF. DNA of the CDR3: TGTGCCAGCAGCCCCTCCCTTGGCCTGGCTAACACCGGGGAGCTGTTTTTT.